The 17 T cell receptor beta chains below come from one sample, sequenced in a study of memory CD4+ T cells and cytomegalovirus serostatus. Single viable CD3+CD4+CD8-CD45RO+ cells were sorted as the memory CD4+ T cells. Generated by immunoSEQ multiplex PCR, the TCRdb table keeps only in-frame clones and is missing some. The sample has about 57,000 clones, around 80% seen once. The sequenced sample consisted of memory CD4+ T cells from blood. The receptors derive from an adult in good health and CMV-seronegative.

This clone has just a few counts. The rearrangement links TRBV7-2 to TRBJ1-1; perhaps TRBD1 as D (5 bases). Germline CDR1 SGHTA, CDR2 FQGNSA. V shed 6 bases and J shed 1 base, with 9 bases lying between them. The CDR3 consists of 13 residues. The DNA of the CDR3 is TGTGCCAGCAGTACCGGACAGAACACTGAAGCTTTCTTT. This sequence encodes CASSTGQNTEAFF.

In this sample, this clone turned up a few times. The chain links TRBV19 to TRBJ2-7; D possibly uses TRBD1 or TRBD2 (5 bases each). Germline V gene lookup returns CDR1 LNHDA and CDR2 SQIVND (reference sequence). CDR3 length: 15 amino acids. The ends were cut back, 4 bases at V and 4 bases at J, with 17 bases in the middle. The CDR3 DNA reads TGTGCCAGTAGTACGACGGCAGTGGGGGTATACGAGCAGTACTTC. Amino acids: CASSTTAVGVYEQYF.

The sample holds a few counts of this clone. V gene TRBV27 combines with J gene TRBJ2-3; 9 bases align to TRBD2. The trim removed 7 bases at V and 5 bases at J, leaving 19 bases unmatched. The CDR3 spans 18 residues. Germline CDR1 MNHEY, CDR2 SMNVEV (reference sequence). CDR3 residues: CASIPRTLLAGHVDTQYF. As DNA, the CDR3 is TGTGCCAGCATCCCCCGAACCCTCCTAGCGGGACATGTAGATACGCAGTATTTT.

This clone appeared a few times. The gene calls are TRBV18 and TRBJ2-2; D is perhaps TRBD2 (5 bases). This CDR3 has 16 residues. Germline loops: CDR1 KGHSH, CDR2 LQKENI. Trimming pared 3 bases from V and 3 bases from J, leaving 14 bases between. The CDR3 loop is CASSPRTRADTGELFF. The CDR3 DNA follows: TGTGCCAGCTCACCCCGCACGAGGGCCGACACCGGGGAGCTGTTTTTT.

This clone came up once. The chain uses TRBV11-3 and TRBJ2-7; D is unclear. The CDR3 is 13 amino acids. With 4 bases removed from V and 0 bases from J, the gap between germline ends came to 7 bases. Per the germline V gene, CDR1 is SGHNT and CDR2 is YENEEA. The DNA of the CDR3 is TGTGCCAGCAGCTCCAGCAACTCCTACGAGCAGTACTTC. The encoded protein is CASSSSNSYEQYF.

The J gene is TRBJ1-6, the V gene TRBV6-5; a weak D match, TRBD1 (6 bases). Germline V gene lookup returns CDR1 MNHEY and CDR2 SVGAGI. The CDR3 loop spans 13 amino acids. V gave up 11 bases and J gave up 4 bases, with 12 bases separating them. The CDR3 is CASRGGYNSPLHF. DNA for the CDR3: TGTGCCTCGAGGGGGGGGTATAATTCACCCCTCCACTTT.

This clone came up a few times. J is TRBJ1-2 and V is TRBV10-3, with D possibly matching TRBD1 (5 bases). The germline CDR1 and CDR2 sequences are ENHRY and SYGVKD. The CDR3 contains 14 residues. V lost 6 bases, J lost 4 bases, and 15 bases lay in between. The CDR3, as DNA: TGTGCCATCAGCCAGGGTATTGGTCCCTATGGCTACACCTTC. Protein sequence: CAISQGIGPYGYTF.

The rearrangement links TRBV10-1 to TRBJ1-1; D is unclear. V lost 5 bases, J lost 0 bases, and 7 bases lay in between. The germline CDR1 and CDR2 sequences are WNHNN and SYGVQD (reference sequence). The CDR3 loop spans 13 amino acids. The CDR3, as DNA: TGCGCCAGCAGTAAAGGACTGAACACTGAAGCTTTCTTT. It codes for CASSKGLNTEAFF.

The chain joins TRBV5-6 to TRBJ2-2, with D hard to call. Looked up from germline, CDR1 is SGHDT and CDR2 is YYEEEE. This CDR3 comprises 13 residues. V lost 6 bases, J lost 6 bases, and 12 bases lay in between. CDR3 residues: CASTLPSAGELFF. CDR3 coding DNA: TGTGCCAGCACCCTTCCTTCTGCCGGGGAGCTGTTTTTT.

The chain uses TRBV18 and TRBJ1-2; 8 bases match TRBD1. The CDR3 has 14 amino acids. CDR1 KGHSH and CDR2 LQKENI come from the germline V gene. The V gene end was trimmed by 4 bases and the J gene end by 6 bases; junction bases not matched to a gene: 7. The CDR3 here is CASSLLGTGDGYTF. CDR3 nucleotide sequence: TGTGCCAGCTCACTTCTTGGGACAGGAGATGGCTACACCTTC.

CDR3 region: CASSKRPNSLAYNEQFF. In DNA, the CDR3 is TGTGCCAGCAGCAAGCGACCTAATTCATTAGCCTACAATGAGCAGTTCTTC. The V call is TRBV7-3, the J call TRBJ2-1; D remains ambiguous. Germline V CDR1 and CDR2: SGHTA, FQGTGA. The CDR3 spans 17 residues. V was shortened by 5 bases and J by 2 bases, with 19 bases between the two germline ends.

CDR3 nucleotides: TGTGCCAGCAGCTCGGGACCCATTAGGGAGACCCAGTACTTC. Its protein is CASSSGPIRETQYF. This chain uses TRBV7-6 with TRBJ2-5; D might be TRBD1 or TRBD2, each matching 5 bases. V lost 4 bases and J 5 bases, leaving 14 bases between the germline ends. This CDR3 contains 14 residues. Per the germline V gene, CDR1 is SGHVS and CDR2 is FNYEAQ.

This chain links TRBV28 with TRBJ2-7; no firm D call. The CDR3 loop spans 14 amino acids. CDR1 and CDR2 (germline): MDHEN, SYDVKM. The germline V and J ends were trimmed by 5 bases and 1 base, with 12 bases remaining between them. Written as DNA, the CDR3 is TGTGCCAGCAGTGGAAGCACAGTTTCCTACGAGCAGTACTTC. Residues: CASSGSTVSYEQYF.

V is TRBV6-6 and J is TRBJ2-1; no firm D call. Germline loops: CDR1 MNHNY, CDR2 SVGAGI (reference sequence). The CDR3 spans 16 residues. V was cut by 5 bases and J by 8 bases, with 22 bases left in between. Written as DNA, the CDR3 is TGTGCCAGCAGTCAAAAGGGATCGGGCAGGATCGATGAGCAGTTCTTC. Protein: CASSQKGSGRIDEQFF.

The rearrangement uses TRBV4-1 and TRBJ1-1; no definite D call. This CDR3 region has 14 residues. Looked up from germline, CDR1 is MGHRA and CDR2 is YSYEKL. Between the trimmed V and J ends, which lost 4 bases and 9 bases, there was a span of 18 bases. CDR3: CASSLEHGIGQAFF. The CDR3 DNA is TGCGCCAGCAGCCTGGAGCATGGTATAGGTCAAGCTTTCTTT.

The chain employs TRBV6-6 and TRBJ1-2; 7 bases are a match to TRBD1. V trimming: 4 bases; J trimming: 0 bases; junction bases outside the gene matches: 8. Germline values: CDR1 MNHNY, CDR2 SVGAGI (reference sequence). CDR3 size: 16 residues. As DNA, the CDR3 is TGTGCCAGCAGTTCGGACAGGATTTTTTCTAACTATGGCTACACCTTC. Amino acids: CASSSDRIFSNYGYTF.

This clone was found once. The chain links TRBV19 to TRBJ2-1; D is perhaps TRBD2 (6 bases). The CDR3 runs to 15 residues. Germline CDR1 is LNHDA and CDR2 is SQIVND (reference sequence). Trimming shortened V by 4 bases and J by 6 bases, and 16 bases separated the two germline ends. The CDR3 spells CASSKVRGTSNEQFF. CDR3 sequence (DNA): TGTGCCAGTAGTAAAGTGCGGGGTACTTCCAATGAGCAGTTCTTC. Supplemented by reference TRBV19 and TRBJ2-1, the full variable domain reads DGGITQSPKYLFRKEGQNVTLSCEQNLNHDAMYWYRQDPGQGLRLIYYSQIVNDFQKGDIAEGYSVSREKKESFPLTVTSAQKNPTAFYLCASSKVRGTSNEQFFGPGTRLTVL.